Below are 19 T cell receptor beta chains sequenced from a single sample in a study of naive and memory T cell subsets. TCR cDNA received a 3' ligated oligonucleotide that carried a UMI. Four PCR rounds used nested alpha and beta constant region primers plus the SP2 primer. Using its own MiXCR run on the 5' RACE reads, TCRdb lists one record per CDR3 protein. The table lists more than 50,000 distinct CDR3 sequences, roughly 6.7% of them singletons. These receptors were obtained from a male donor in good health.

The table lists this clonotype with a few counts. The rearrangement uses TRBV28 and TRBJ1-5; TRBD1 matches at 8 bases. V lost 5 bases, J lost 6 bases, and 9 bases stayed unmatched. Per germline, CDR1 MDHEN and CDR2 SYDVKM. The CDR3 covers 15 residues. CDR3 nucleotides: TGTGCCAGCAGTACAGGGCAGGGGGCGGTTCAGCCCCAGCATTTT. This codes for CASSTGQGAVQPQHF.

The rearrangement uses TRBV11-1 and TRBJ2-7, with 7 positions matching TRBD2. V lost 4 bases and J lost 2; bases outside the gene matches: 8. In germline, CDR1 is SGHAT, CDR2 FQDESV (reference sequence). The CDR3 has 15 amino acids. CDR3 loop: CASSSSAGTTYEQYF. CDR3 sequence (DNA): TGTGCCAGCAGCTCCTCGGCGGGGACTACCTACGAGCAGTACTTC.

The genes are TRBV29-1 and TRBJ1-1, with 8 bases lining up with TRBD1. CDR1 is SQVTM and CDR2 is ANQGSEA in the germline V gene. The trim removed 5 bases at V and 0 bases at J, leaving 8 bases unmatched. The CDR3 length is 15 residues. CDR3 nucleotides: TGCAGCGTTCCTGGGACAGGCCGCATGAACACTGAAGCTTTCTTT. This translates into CSVPGTGRMNTEAFF.

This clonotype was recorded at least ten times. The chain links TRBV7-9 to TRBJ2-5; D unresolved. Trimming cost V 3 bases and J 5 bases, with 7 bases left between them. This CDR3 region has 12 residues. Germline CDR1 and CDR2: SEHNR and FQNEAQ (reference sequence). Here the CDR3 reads CASSLGLETQYF. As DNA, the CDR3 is TGTGCCAGCAGCTTGGGATTGGAGACCCAGTACTTC.

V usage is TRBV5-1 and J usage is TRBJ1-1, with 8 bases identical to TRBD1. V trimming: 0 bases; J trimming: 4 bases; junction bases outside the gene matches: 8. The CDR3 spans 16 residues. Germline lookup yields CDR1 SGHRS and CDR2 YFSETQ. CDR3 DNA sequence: TGCGCCAGCAGCTTGGGTACAGGGGGTAAGAGCACTGAAGCTTTCTTT. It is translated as CASSLGTGGKSTEAFF.

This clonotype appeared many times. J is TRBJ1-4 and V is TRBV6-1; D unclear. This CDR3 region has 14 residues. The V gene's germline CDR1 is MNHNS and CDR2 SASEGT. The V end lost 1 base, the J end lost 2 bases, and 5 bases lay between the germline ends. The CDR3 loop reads CASSEGGTNEKLFF. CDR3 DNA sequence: TGTGCCAGCAGTGAAGGAGGGACTAATGAAAAACTGTTTTTT.

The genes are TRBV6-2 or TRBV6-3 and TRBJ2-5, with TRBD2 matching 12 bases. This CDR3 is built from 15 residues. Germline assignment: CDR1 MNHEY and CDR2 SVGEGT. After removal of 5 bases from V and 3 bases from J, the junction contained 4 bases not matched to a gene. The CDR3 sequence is CASSKTSGREETQYF. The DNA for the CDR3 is TGTGCCAGCAGTAAGACTAGCGGGAGAGAAGAGACCCAGTACTTC.

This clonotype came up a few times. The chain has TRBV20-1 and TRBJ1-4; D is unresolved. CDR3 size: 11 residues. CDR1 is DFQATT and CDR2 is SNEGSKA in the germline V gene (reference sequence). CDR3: CGGSRGEKLFF. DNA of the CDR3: TGCGGAGGATCCCGAGGGGAAAAACTGTTTTTT.

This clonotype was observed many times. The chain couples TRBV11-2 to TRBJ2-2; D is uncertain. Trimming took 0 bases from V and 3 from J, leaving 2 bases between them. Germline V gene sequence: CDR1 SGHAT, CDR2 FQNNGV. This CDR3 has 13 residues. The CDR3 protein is CASSLDYTGELFF. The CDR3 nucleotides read TGTGCCAGCAGCTTAGATTACACCGGGGAGCTGTTTTTT.

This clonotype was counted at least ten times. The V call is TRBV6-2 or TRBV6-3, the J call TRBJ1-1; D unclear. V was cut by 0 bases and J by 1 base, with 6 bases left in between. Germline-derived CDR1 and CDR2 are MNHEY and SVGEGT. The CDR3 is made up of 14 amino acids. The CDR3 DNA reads TGTGCCAGCAGTTACTCGTTGGGGAACACTGAAGCTTTCTTT. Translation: CASSYSLGNTEAFF.

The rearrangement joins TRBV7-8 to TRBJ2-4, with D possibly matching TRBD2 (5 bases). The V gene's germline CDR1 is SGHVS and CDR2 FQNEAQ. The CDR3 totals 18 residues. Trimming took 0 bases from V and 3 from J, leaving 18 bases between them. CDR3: CASSLAGGSGGGKNIQYF. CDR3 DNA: TGTGCCAGCAGCTTAGCGGGTGGCTCGGGTGGAGGCAAAAACATTCAGTACTTC.

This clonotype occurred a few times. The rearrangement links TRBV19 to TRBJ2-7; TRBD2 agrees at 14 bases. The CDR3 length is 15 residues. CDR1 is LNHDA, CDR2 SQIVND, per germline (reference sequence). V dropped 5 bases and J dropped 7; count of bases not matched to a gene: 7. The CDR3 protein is CASSSGLAGEWEQYF. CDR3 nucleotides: TGTGCCAGTAGTTCGGGACTAGCGGGAGAGTGGGAGCAGTACTTC.

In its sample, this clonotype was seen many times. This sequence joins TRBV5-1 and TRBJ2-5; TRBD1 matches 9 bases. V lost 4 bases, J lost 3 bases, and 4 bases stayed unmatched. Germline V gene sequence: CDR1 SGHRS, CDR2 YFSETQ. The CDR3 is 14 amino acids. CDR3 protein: CASSPRTGEETQYF. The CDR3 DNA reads TGCGCCAGCAGCCCACGGACAGGGGAAGAGACCCAGTACTTC.

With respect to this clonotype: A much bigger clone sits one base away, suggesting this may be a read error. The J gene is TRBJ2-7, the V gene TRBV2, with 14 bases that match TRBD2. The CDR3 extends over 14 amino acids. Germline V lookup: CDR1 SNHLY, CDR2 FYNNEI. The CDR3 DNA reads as TGTGCCAGCAGCTGGACTAGCGGGAGGTACGGGCAGTACTTC. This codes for CASSWTSGRYGQYF. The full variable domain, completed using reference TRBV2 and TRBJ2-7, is EPEVTQTPSHQVTQMGQEVILRCVPISNHLYFYWYRQILGQKVEFLVSFYNNEISEKSEIFDDQFSVERPDGSNFTLKIRSTKLEDSAMYFCASSWTSGRYGQYFGPGTRLTVT.

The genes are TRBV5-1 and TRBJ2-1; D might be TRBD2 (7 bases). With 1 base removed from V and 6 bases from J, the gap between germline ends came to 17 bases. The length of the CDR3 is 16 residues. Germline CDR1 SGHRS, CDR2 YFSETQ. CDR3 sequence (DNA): TGCGCCAGCAGCTTGTTTGCGGGGGCACTAAGCAATGAGCAGTTCTTC. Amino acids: CASSLFAGALSNEQFF.

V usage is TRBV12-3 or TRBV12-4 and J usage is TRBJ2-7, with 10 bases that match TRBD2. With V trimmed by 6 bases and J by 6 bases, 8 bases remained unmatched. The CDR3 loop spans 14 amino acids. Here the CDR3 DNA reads TGTGCCAGCAGCCTCAGCGGGAGGGCTAGCGAGCAGTACTTC. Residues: CASSLSGRASEQYF.

The CDR3 DNA sequence: TGTGCCAGCAGTTACTCGTCAGGCGGGAGCCTACTCTACGAGCAGTACTTC. Its protein is CASSYSSGGSLLYEQYF. The J gene is TRBJ2-7, the V gene TRBV6-5; 7 nucleotides agree with TRBD2. This CDR3 is built from 17 residues. Per germline, CDR1 MNHEY and CDR2 SVGAGI. J gave up 3 bases and V 0 bases, and 11 bases lay outside the gene matches.

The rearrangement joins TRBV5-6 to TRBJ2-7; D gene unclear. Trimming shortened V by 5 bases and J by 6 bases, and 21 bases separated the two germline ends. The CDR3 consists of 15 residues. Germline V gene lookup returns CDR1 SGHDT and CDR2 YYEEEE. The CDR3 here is CASSPDQRISGEQYF. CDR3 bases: TGTGCCAGCAGTCCGGACCAGAGGATCTCCGGCGAGCAGTACTTC.

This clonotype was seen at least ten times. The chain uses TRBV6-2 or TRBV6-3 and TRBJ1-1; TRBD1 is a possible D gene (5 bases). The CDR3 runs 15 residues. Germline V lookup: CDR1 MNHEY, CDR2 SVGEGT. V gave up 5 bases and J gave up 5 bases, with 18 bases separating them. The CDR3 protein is CASSPLGQGYTEAFF. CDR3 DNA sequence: TGTGCCAGCAGTCCCTTGGGCCAGGGATATACTGAAGCTTTCTTT.